A selection of T cell receptor beta chains follows, all from one sample in a study of vaccination effects on CD4 cells after COVID-19. Which antigens these TCRs recognize remains unknown. Clones were read by immunoSEQ multiplex PCR, and TCRdb kept only the in-frame ones, dropping some. The repertoire holds around 67,000 clones, with approximately 81% as singletons. The sequences come from CD4+ T cells from PBMCs cultured with HCoV-229E spike peptides, collected after COVID-19 vaccination. These receptors were collected from a human donor who received a COVID-19 vaccine. The CDR3 runs from the conserved cysteine through the conserved F or W. Each record gives: D gene, clone size, V gene, J gene, CDR3 DNA, CDR3 protein. A D gene is named only where the DNA matches it firmly. Where a row states a size, it is once, few, many or the class of an expanded clone; other rows omit it.

>-|-|TRBV3-1/TRBV3-2|TRBJ2-6
TGTGCCAGCAGCCGCCAAGGGGCCAACGTCCTGACTTTC
CASSRQGANVLTF
>-|-|TRBV14|TRBJ1-1
TGTGCCAGCAGCCAAGTTTTGAAAGGGATGAACACTGAAGCTTTCTTT
CASSQVLKGMNTEAFF
>-|-|TRBV4-1|TRBJ1-1
TGCGCCAGCAGCCAAGGGACAGACAGAATGAACACTGAAGCTTTCTTT
CASSQGTDRMNTEAFF
>-|-|TRBV3-1/TRBV3-2|TRBJ1-6
TGTGCCAGCAGCCAGGGTTTCGATTCACCCCTCCACTTT
CASSQGFDSPLHF
>-|once|TRBV5-1|TRBJ1-6
TGCGCCAGCAGCTCAGTCACAGGGTACGGCAATTCACCCCTCCACTTT
CASSSVTGYGNSPLHF
>-|-|TRBV15|TRBJ1-2
TGTGCCACCAGCAGAGACCGTAACTATGGCTACACCTTC
CATSRDRNYGYTF
>-|-|TRBV19|TRBJ1-2
TGTGCCAGTAGTATGACGCTTGGGGGGCGCATAGGTGGCTACACCTTC
CASSMTLGGRIGGYTF
>-|-|TRBV2|TRBJ1-1
TGTGCCAGCAGAGTAGGACAGTACACTGAAGCTTTCTTT
CASRVGQYTEAFF
>TRBD1|-|TRBV19|TRBJ1-2
TGTGCCAGTAGTACCGACAGGGGGCTTGGCTACACCTTC
CASSTDRGLGYTF
>-|once|TRBV7-3|TRBJ1-6
TGTGCCAGCAGCTCAGGGGTCTCTAATTCACCCCTCCACTTT
CASSSGVSNSPLHF
>-|-|TRBV6-2/TRBV6-3|TRBJ1-1
TGTGCCAGCAGTTACTCGAACCCCCGACAGTGGGCTTTCTTT
CASSYSNPRQWAFF
>TRBD1|-|TRBV9|TRBJ1-2
TGTGCCAGCAGCCGGGGACAGACCTATGGCTACACCTTC
CASSRGQTYGYTF
>-|-|TRBV7-3|TRBJ2-5
TGTGCCAGCAGCTTAAGGGCCACGGGCGGGGAGACCCAGTACTTC
CASSLRATGGETQYF
>TRBD1|-|TRBV6-6|TRBJ1-5
TGTGCCAGCAGTTACTTCCAGGGGGCAGGTCAGCCCCAGCATTTT
CASSYFQGAGQPQHF
>TRBD1|-|TRBV6-5|TRBJ1-5
TGTGCCAGCAGTTTCGGACAGGAGGGGAATCAGCCCCAGCATTTT
CASSFGQEGNQPQHF
>-|-|TRBV2|TRBJ2-3
TGTGCCAGCAGTGTACAGGGCCGAGTAGATACGCAGTATTTT
CASSVQGRVDTQYF
>TRBD2|-|TRBV7-2|TRBJ2-2
TGTGCCAGCAGCTTAACAGGACTAGCATCCACCGGGGAGCTGTTTTTT
CASSLTGLASTGELFF
>TRBD1|-|TRBV19|TRBJ1-2
TGTGCCAGTAGTTCCCCGGGACAGAACTATGGCTACACCTTC
CASSSPGQNYGYTF
>-|-|TRBV7-2|TRBJ1-5
TGTGCCAGCAGCTTGGGGACAATAGGCGAACGACAGCCCCAGCATTTT
CASSLGTIGERQPQHF
>-|-|TRBV20-1|TRBJ2-5
TGCAGTGCTAGCCCGCAAGAGACCCAGTACTTC
CSASPQETQYF
>TRBD1|-|TRBV5-1|TRBJ2-5
TGCGCCAGCAGCTTAGGGCAGGGGGCTTGGTTCCAAGAGACCCAGTACTTC
CASSLGQGAWFQETQYF
>TRBD2|-|TRBV24-1|TRBJ2-1
TGTGCCACCAGTCTCTCTAGCGGGGGGGACGGTGAGCAGTTCTTC
CATSLSSGGDGEQFF
>-|-|TRBV18|TRBJ1-5
TGTGCCAGCTCACCTCCCCAGGGAATACGGAATCAGCCCCAGCATTTT
CASSPPQGIRNQPQHF
>-|-|TRBV4-3|TRBJ1-5
TGCGCCAGCAGCCAAGAAAGAAATCAGCCCCAGCATTTT
CASSQERNQPQHF
>TRBD1|-|TRBV4-3|TRBJ1-4
TGCGCCAGCAGCCACCTCCTCTCAGAGACAGGGGGCAGGGAAAAACTGTTTTTT
CASSHLLSETGGREKLFF
>TRBD1|-|TRBV6-6|TRBJ1-6
TGTGCCAGCAGTTACTCTTCGGGGACAGGTTCACCCCTCCACTTT
CASSYSSGTGSPLHF
>TRBD2|few|TRBV7-2|TRBJ2-3
TGTGCCAGCAGTCTAGCGGGGGCGCCGGATACGCAGTATTTT
CASSLAGAPDTQYF
>-|-|TRBV9|TRBJ1-1
TGTGCCAGCAGCGTAGTTCAGGGCGGTCGGGCTGAAGCTTTCTTT
CASSVVQGGRAEAFF
>-|-|TRBV12-3/TRBV12-4|TRBJ1-4
TGTGCCAGCAGACGCGCAACTAATGAAAAACTGTTTTTT
CASRRATNEKLFF
>TRBD1|-|TRBV5-6|TRBJ1-3
TGTGCCAGCACCACTGACAGGGGCACATTCTCTGGAAACACCATATATTTT
CASTTDRGTFSGNTIYF
>-|-|TRBV4-1|TRBJ1-5
TGCGCCAGCAGCCAAACCAGCAGGGTGGAACAGCCCCAGCATTTT
CASSQTSRVEQPQHF
>TRBD2|-|TRBV19|TRBJ2-1
TGTGCCAGTAGTCCCCGGACTAGCGGGGAAGGCGGTGAGCAGTTCTTC
CASSPRTSGEGGEQFF
>TRBD1|-|TRBV3-1/TRBV3-2|TRBJ1-4
TGTGCCAGCAGTCGACAGGGCACTAATGAAAAACTGTTTTTT
CASSRQGTNEKLFF
>-|-|TRBV4-1|TRBJ1-3
TGCGCCAGCAGCCCTACGCGGGGGAGAACTCAACACTCTGGAAACACCATATATTTT
CASSPTRGRTQHSGNTIYF
>TRBD1|-|TRBV7-8|TRBJ2-2
TGTGCCAGCAGCTTACGAAGTGGACAGGGGTTAACCGGGGAGCTGTTTTTT
CASSLRSGQGLTGELFF
>TRBD1|-|TRBV4-1|TRBJ1-6
TGCGCCAGCAGCCGGGACAGAAATTCACCCCTCCACTTT
CASSRDRNSPLHF
>TRBD2|-|TRBV6-2/TRBV6-3|TRBJ2-1
TGTGCCAGCAGTCCCAGGTTAGCGGGGGGCCCCAGGGACAATGAGCAGTTCTTC
CASSPRLAGGPRDNEQFF
>TRBD2|-|TRBV5-4|TRBJ2-5
TGTGCCAGCAGCTTGGCTAGCGGGGTTCGAGAGACCCAGTACTTC
CASSLASGVRETQYF
>-|-|TRBV2|TRBJ2-5
TGTGCCAGCAGTCGGACTGGGGAAGAGACCCAGTACTTC
CASSRTGEETQYF
>TRBD1|-|TRBV6-2/TRBV6-3|TRBJ1-2
TGTGCCAGCAGGCCTACGGGACAGGGGAACTATGGCTACACCTTC
CASRPTGQGNYGYTF
>TRBD2|-|TRBV7-2|TRBJ2-2
TGTGCCAGCAGCCTGGGACTAGCGGTGAACACCGGGGAGCTGTTTTTT
CASSLGLAVNTGELFF
>TRBD1|once|TRBV7-3|TRBJ2-1
TGTGCCAGCAGCCCAGGACAGGGGAGAACGGTCAATGAGCAGTTCTTC
CASSPGQGRTVNEQFF
>-|-|TRBV5-1|TRBJ1-5
TGCGCCAGCAGCTTGGTTGAGGGTCAGCCCCAGCATTTT
CASSLVEGQPQHF
>-|-|TRBV5-1|TRBJ2-2
TGCGCCAGCAGCTTGGCAGCGTGGACCGGGGAGCTGTTTTTT
CASSLAAWTGELFF
>TRBD1|few|TRBV5-4|TRBJ2-1
TGTGCCAGCAGCAGTGACAGGGGGAATGAGCAGTTCTTC
CASSSDRGNEQFF
>TRBD2|-|TRBV7-2|TRBJ2-3
TGTGCCAGCAGCTTAAGCGGGGGGACAGATACGCAGTATTTT
CASSLSGGTDTQYF
>TRBD2|-|TRBV5-1|TRBJ2-5
TGCGCCAGTGGCCGGACTAGCGGGGGGAACCAAGAGACCCAGTACTTC
CASGRTSGGNQETQYF
>-|-|TRBV24-1|TRBJ1-2
TGTGCCACCAGTGAGAGAGGGGGTAATGGCTACACCTTC
CATSERGGNGYTF
>TRBD2|once|TRBV7-3|TRBJ2-3
TGTGCCAGCAGCTTAAGAGGAGCGGGGGGGACAGATACGCAGTATTTT
CASSLRGAGGTDTQYF
>-|once|TRBV20-1|TRBJ2-1
TGCAGTGCGCGGGCCTACAATGAGCAGTTCTTC
CSARAYNEQFF
>-|-|TRBV5-1|TRBJ2-1
TGCGCCAGCAGGGAGTTGTACAGTTCCTTCGAGAATGAGCAGTTCTTC
CASRELYSSFENEQFF
>-|-|TRBV7-3|TRBJ1-1
TGTGCCAGCAGCCCGGGTATCGGACAATTAGACACTGAAGCTTTCTTT
CASSPGIGQLDTEAFF
>-|once|TRBV29-1|TRBJ2-1
TGCAGCGTCTTCCGGGGCTATTACAATGAGCAGTTCTTC
CSVFRGYYNEQFF
>-|-|TRBV9|TRBJ2-5
TGTGCCAGCAGCGTAGCTTTAGCGTACCAAGAGACCCAGTACTTC
CASSVALAYQETQYF
>TRBD1|-|TRBV4-2|TRBJ1-4
TGTGCCAGCAGCCAATCCGGGACAGGGTCGGAAAAACTGTTTTTT
CASSQSGTGSEKLFF
>-|-|TRBV6-5|TRBJ2-5
TGTGCCAGCAGTTACTCCCGCGGAGAGGTAACGGAGACCCAGTACTTC
CASSYSRGEVTETQYF
>-|-|TRBV7-2|TRBJ2-2
TGTGCCAGCAGCCCCGCCGCCACCGGGGAGCTGTTTTTT
CASSPAATGELFF
>TRBD2|-|TRBV3-1/TRBV3-2|TRBJ2-5
TGTGCCAGCAGCCAAGATCGTAGTAGCGGGGGGAATCGAGAGACCCAGTACTTC
CASSQDRSSGGNRETQYF
>-|-|TRBV15|TRBJ1-5
TGTGCCACCAGCAGAGATCGAACCTCCGGGGTCCAGCCCCAGCATTTT
CATSRDRTSGVQPQHF